Listed below are T cell receptor beta chains from one sample, sequenced in a study of blood T cell repertoires in COVID-19. Repertoires were generated with immunoSEQ multiplex PCR, while TCRdb's copy carries only in-frame clones and drops some. The sample contains about 180,000 clones, about 88% of which appear only once. Material for sequencing was peripheral blood. Receptors were obtained from a man between 60 and 75 years old with COVID-19, enrolled during active disease. The CDR3 runs from the conserved cysteine through the conserved F or W. D genes are given only for firm matches. Some rows mark clone size as missing; the rest say once, few, many or name a class of expanded clone.

>TRBV5-6|TRBJ2-1|-|-
CASSQNNEQFF
TGTGCCAGCAGCCAGAACAATGAGCAGTTCTTC
>TRBV5-4|TRBJ2-1|-|-
CASSLKTLPLGNEQFF
TGTGCCAGCAGCCTAAAGACACTCCCCCTGGGCAATGAGCAGTTCTTC
>TRBV28|TRBJ2-5|-|TRBD2
CASSLAGGGQETQYF
TGTGCCAGCAGTTTGGCAGGCGGGGGCCAAGAGACCCAGTACTTC
>TRBV6-2/TRBV6-3|TRBJ1-2|-|TRBD1
CASSTPGQAGTLYGYTF
TGTGCCAGCAGTACCCCAGGACAGGCCGGCACCCTGTATGGCTACACCTTC
>TRBV7-9|TRBJ1-1|-|-
CASSTQSTGNTEAFF
TGTGCCAGCAGCACGCAGTCGACAGGAAACACTGAAGCTTTCTTT
>TRBV5-4|TRBJ2-5|-|TRBD2
CASSPRGAGDQETQYF
TGTGCCAGCAGCCCCCGGGGAGCGGGAGATCAAGAGACCCAGTACTTC
>TRBV6-5|TRBJ2-7|few|-
CASSPLRGHEQYF
TGTGCCAGCAGCCCCTTAAGGGGCCACGAGCAGTACTTC
>TRBV11-3|TRBJ2-1|-|TRBD2
CASRASGNNEQFF
TGTGCCAGCAGGGCCAGCGGGAACAATGAGCAGTTCTTC
>TRBV7-2|TRBJ1-1|once|-
CASSLGVEAETFF
TGTGCCAGCAGCTTAGGAGTCGAAGCGGAGACTTTCTTT
>TRBV18|TRBJ1-1|once|TRBD1
CASSPGQGGNTEAFF
TGTGCCAGCTCACCAGGACAGGGGGGGAACACTGAAGCTTTCTTT
>TRBV2|TRBJ2-1|-|-
CASSPLPTGSSYNEQFF
TGTGCCAGCAGCCCCCTCCCAACAGGGAGCTCCTACAATGAGCAGTTCTTC
>TRBV19|TRBJ1-4|-|TRBD1
CASSPSTGSPTNEKLFF
TGTGCCAGTAGTCCATCGACAGGGTCACCAACTAATGAAAAACTGTTTTTT
>TRBV5-1|TRBJ2-7|-|TRBD2
CASSWTSGGNYEQYF
TGCGCCAGCAGCTGGACTAGCGGGGGTAATTACGAGCAGTACTTC
>TRBV12-5|TRBJ2-7|-|TRBD1
CASGLGTGVHEQYF
TGTGCTAGTGGTTTAGGGACAGGGGTCCACGAGCAGTACTTC
>TRBV9|TRBJ1-1|once|-
CASSAEKQNTEAFF
TGTGCCAGCAGCGCCGAGAAGCAGAACACTGAAGCTTTCTTT
>TRBV29-1|TRBJ2-7|-|-
CSATTTTGEQYF
TGCAGCGCTACTACTACCACGGGCGAGCAGTACTTC
>TRBV6-5|TRBJ1-2|few|-
CASSYRGGYTF
TGTGCCAGCAGTTACAGGGGCGGCTACACCTTC
>TRBV5-4|TRBJ1-2|once|-
CASSYDRRQYTF
TGTGCCAGCAGCTACGACAGAAGACAATACACCTTC
>TRBV28|TRBJ2-1|once|-
CASRSGTLTQFF
TGTGCCAGCAGATCTGGGACATTGACGCAGTTCTTC
>TRBV7-2|TRBJ2-1|-|TRBD2
CASSPGTSRYNEQFF
TGTGCCAGCAGCCCCGGGACTAGCAGATACAATGAGCAGTTCTTC
>TRBV3-1/TRBV3-2|TRBJ1-1|-|-
CASSSARERVGMNTEAFF
TGTGCCAGCAGCAGCGCTCGGGAGAGAGTTGGGATGAACACTGAAGCTTTCTTT
>TRBV11-2|TRBJ2-7|-|TRBD1
CASSFRDRVFDEQYF
TGTGCCAGCAGCTTCCGGGACAGGGTATTCGACGAGCAGTACTTC
>TRBV6-2/TRBV6-3|TRBJ1-1|-|-
CASSYGGANTEAFF
TGTGCCAGCAGTTACGGAGGTGCGAACACTGAAGCTTTCTTT
>TRBV11-2|TRBJ2-1|once|TRBD2
CASSPGLAGLDEQFF
TGTGCCAGCAGCCCGGGACTAGCGGGACTCGATGAGCAGTTCTTC
>TRBV6-1|TRBJ1-5|-|-
CASSEVGAQPQHF
TGTGCCAGCAGTGAAGTTGGGGCGCAGCCCCAGCATTTT